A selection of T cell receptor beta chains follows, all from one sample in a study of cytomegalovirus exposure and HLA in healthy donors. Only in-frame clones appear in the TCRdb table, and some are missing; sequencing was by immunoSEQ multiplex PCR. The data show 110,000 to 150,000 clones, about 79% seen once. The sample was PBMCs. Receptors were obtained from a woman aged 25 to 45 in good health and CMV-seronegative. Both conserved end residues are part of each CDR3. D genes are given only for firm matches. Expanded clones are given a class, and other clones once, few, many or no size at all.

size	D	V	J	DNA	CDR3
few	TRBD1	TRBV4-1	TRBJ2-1	TGCGCCAGCAGCCAACTATGGACAGGGTTTCAGTACAATGAGCAGTTCTTC	CASSQLWTGFQYNEQFF
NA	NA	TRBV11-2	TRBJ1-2	TGTGCCAGCAGCTTATCCGGAGCTAGCTATGGCTACACCTTC	CASSLSGASYGYTF
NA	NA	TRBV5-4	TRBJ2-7	TGTGCCAGCAGCGGCCCGTCTCAAGGGGGCTACGAGCAGTACTTC	CASSGPSQGGYEQYF
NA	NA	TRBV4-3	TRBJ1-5	TGCGCCAGCAGCCAAGACGCAGGTACGGGCAATCAGCCCCAGCATTTT	CASSQDAGTGNQPQHF
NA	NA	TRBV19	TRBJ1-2	TGTGCCAGTAGGAAGAGCGTCTCGGACTATGGCTACACCTTC	CASRKSVSDYGYTF
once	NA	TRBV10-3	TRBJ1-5	TGTGCCATTAGACAGTATAGCAATCAGCCCCAGCATTTT	CAIRQYSNQPQHF
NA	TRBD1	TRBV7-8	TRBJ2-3	TGTGCCAGCAGCTTAGAGGCCAGGGGGTACACAGATACGCAGTATTTT	CASSLEARGYTDTQYF
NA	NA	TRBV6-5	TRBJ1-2	TGTGCCAGCAGCTACCTAGATGGGTATGGCTACACCTTC	CASSYLDGYGYTF
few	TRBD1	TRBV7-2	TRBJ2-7	TGTGCCAGCAGCTTGGGGACAGGGGTTGGCGACGAGCAGTACTTC	CASSLGTGVGDEQYF
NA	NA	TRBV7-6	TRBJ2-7	TGTGCCAGCAGCTTAGCGGGAGGCTACGAGCAGTACTTC	CASSLAGGYEQYF
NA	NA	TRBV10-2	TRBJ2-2	TGCGCCAGCAGAGGAGCGGGGAACACCGGGGAGCTGTTTTTT	CASRGAGNTGELFF
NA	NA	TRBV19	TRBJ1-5	TGTGCCAGTAGTATCCGGGGTTCTGATCAGCCCCAGCATTTT	CASSIRGSDQPQHF
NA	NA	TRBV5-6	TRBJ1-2	TGTGCCAGCAGCCTAGGACAAGGGATAGGGTATGGCTACACCTTC	CASSLGQGIGYGYTF
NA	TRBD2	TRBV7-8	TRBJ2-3	TGTGCCAGCAGCCAGCGGGGGGCGCATACGCAGTATTTT	CASSQRGAHTQYF
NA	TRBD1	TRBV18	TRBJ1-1	TGTGCCAGCTCACCTACACAGGGGTGGAACACTGAAGCTTTCTTT	CASSPTQGWNTEAFF
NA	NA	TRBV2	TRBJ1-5	TGTGCCAGCAGTGAAGAAACCGGGAATCAGCCCCAGCATTTT	CASSEETGNQPQHF
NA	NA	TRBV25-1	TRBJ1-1	TGTGCCAGCAGTGAGAACACGAACACTGAAGCTTTCTTT	CASSENTNTEAFF
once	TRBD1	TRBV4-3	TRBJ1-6	TGCGCCAGCAGCCAAGAACTAAGTTTACCAGGGGGCATATATAATTCACCCCTCCACTTT	CASSQELSLPGGIYNSPLHF
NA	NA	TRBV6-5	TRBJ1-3	TGTGCCAGCAGTTACTCGATGTACAGCTCTGGAAACACCATATATTTT	CASSYSMYSSGNTIYF
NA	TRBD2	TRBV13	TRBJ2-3	TGTGCCAGCAGCTTTGGTCCAAAAAAGCGGGGGGGCGCCTATACGCAGTATTTT	CASSFGPKKRGGAYTQYF
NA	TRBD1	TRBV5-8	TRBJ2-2	TGTGCCAGCAGCTTACAGGGGGGCACGAACACCGGGGAGCTGTTTTTT	CASSLQGGTNTGELFF
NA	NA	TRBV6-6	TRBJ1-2	TGTGCCAGCAGTTACTCTGCCAGGCTTGGTGGTGGCTACACCTTC	CASSYSARLGGGYTF
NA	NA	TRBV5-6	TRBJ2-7	TGTGCCAGCAGATCCCGTGAGGAACCTTTTAGGCAGTACTTC	CASRSREEPFRQYF
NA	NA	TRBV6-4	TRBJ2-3	TGTGCCAGCAGTGATCGGAGCACAGATACGCAGTATTTT	CASSDRSTDTQYF
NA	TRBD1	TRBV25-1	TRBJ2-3	TGTGCCAGCCGCCTACAGGGGGCAGATACGCAGTATTTT	CASRLQGADTQYF
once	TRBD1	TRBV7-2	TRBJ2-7	TGTGCCAGCAGCTTATCTTGGGACAGCTCCTACGAGCAGTACTTC	CASSLSWDSSYEQYF
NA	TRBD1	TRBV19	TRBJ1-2	TGTGCCAGTTCAGTGCGGCAGGGGGAAACTTTTAACTATGGCTACACCTTC	CASSVRQGETFNYGYTF
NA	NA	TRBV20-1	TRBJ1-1	TGCAGTGCTAGGACAGGCCGGGAAGCTTTCTTT	CSARTGREAFF
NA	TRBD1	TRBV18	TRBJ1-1	TGTGCCAGCTCACCATTTAACGAACAGGGGGGCGCTTTCTTT	CASSPFNEQGGAFF
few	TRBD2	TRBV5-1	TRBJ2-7	TGCGCCAGCAGAATCGGGGGGGGCCTTGACGAGCAGTACTTC	CASRIGGGLDEQYF
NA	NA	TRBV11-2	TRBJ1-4	TGTGCCAGCAGCTTAGGAGGGCAAAATAATGAAAAACTGTTTTTT	CASSLGGQNNEKLFF
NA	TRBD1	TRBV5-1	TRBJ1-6	TGCGCCAGCAGCTTGAAGGAACCCGGACAGGCACCAGGGAATTCACCCCTCCACTTT	CASSLKEPGQAPGNSPLHF
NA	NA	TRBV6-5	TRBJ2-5	TGTGCCAGCAGTCGGACAGTCGGTGAGACCCAGTACTTC	CASSRTVGETQYF
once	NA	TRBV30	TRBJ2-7	TGTGCCTGGAGTGAGTACAGGTTGAACGAGCAGTACTTC	CAWSEYRLNEQYF